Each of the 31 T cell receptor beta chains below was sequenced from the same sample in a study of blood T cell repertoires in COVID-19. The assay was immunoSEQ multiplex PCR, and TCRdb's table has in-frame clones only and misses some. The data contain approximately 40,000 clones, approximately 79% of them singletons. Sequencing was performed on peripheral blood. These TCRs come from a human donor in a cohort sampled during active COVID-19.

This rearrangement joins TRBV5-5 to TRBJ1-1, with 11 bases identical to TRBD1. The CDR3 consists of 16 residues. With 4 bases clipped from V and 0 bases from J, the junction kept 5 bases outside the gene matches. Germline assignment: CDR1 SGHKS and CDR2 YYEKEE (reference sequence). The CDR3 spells CASSRTGGVMNTEAFF. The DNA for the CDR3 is TGTGCCAGCAGCCGGACAGGGGGCGTCATGAACACTGAAGCTTTCTTT.

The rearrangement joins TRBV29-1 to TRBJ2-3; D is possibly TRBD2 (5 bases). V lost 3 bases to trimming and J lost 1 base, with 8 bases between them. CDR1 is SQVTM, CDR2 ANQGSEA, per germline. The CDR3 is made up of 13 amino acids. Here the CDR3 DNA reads TGCAGCGTTGATGCGCGGGGCACAGATACGCAGTATTTT. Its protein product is CSVDARGTDTQYF.

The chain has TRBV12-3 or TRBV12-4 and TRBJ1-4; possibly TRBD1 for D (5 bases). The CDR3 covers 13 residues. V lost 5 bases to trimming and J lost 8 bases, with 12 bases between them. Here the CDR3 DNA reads TGTGCCAGCAGTCCTTGGGGGGAAGAAAAACTGTTTTTT. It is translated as CASSPWGEEKLFF.

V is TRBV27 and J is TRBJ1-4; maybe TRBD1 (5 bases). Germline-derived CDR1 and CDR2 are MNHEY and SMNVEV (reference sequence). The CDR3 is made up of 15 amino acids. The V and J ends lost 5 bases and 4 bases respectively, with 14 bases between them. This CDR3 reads CASSLTGGSNEKLFF. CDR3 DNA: TGTGCCAGCAGTCTTACGGGGGGGAGTAATGAAAAACTGTTTTTT.

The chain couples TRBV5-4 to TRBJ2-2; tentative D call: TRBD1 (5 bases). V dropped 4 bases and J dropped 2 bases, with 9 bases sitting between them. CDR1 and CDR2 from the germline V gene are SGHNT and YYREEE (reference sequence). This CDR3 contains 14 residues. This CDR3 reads CASSTDSNTGELFF. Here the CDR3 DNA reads TGTGCCAGCAGCACCGACAGTAACACCGGGGAGCTGTTTTTT.

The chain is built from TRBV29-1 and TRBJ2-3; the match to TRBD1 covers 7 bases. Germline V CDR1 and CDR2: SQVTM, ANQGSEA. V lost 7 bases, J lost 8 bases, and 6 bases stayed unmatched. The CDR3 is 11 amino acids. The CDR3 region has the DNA TGCAGCGGCCAAAGGGGGCTTACGCAGTATTTT. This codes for CSGQRGLTQYF.

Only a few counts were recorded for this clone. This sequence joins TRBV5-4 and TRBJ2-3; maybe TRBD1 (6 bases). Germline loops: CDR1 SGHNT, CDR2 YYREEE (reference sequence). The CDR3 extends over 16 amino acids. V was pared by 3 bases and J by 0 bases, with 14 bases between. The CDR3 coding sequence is TGTGCCAGCAGCTCCCTGGACAGAACTAGCACAGATACGCAGTATTTT. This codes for CASSSLDRTSTDTQYF. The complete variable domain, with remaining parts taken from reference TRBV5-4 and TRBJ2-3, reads ETGVTQSPTHLIKTRGQQVTLRCSSQSGHNTVSWYQQALGQGPQFIFQYYREEENGRGNFPPRFSGLQFPNYSSELNVNALELDDSALYLCASSSLDRTSTDTQYFGPGTRLTVL.

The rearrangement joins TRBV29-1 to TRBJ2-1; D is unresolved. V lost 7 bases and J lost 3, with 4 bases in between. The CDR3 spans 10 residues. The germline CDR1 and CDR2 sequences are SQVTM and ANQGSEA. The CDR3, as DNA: TGCAGCGGCGGCTACAATGAGCAGTTCTTC. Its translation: CSGGYNEQFF.

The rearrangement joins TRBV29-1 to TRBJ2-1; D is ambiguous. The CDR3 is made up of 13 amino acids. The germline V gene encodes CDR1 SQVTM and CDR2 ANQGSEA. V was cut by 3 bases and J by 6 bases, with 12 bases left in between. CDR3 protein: CSVELLVGNEQFF. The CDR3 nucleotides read TGCAGCGTTGAGCTCCTGGTCGGCAATGAGCAGTTCTTC.

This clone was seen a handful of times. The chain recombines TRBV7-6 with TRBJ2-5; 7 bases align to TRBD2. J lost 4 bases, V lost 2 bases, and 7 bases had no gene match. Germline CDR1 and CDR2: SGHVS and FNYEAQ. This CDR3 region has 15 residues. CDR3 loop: CASSLLGGPGETQYF. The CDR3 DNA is TGTGCCAGCAGCTTATTGGGAGGGCCTGGAGAGACCCAGTACTTC.

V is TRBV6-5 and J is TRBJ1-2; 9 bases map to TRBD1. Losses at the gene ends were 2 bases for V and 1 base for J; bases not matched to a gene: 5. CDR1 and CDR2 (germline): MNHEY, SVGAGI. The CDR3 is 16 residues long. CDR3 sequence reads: CASSYGTGWYNYGYTF. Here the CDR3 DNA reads TGTGCCAGCAGTTACGGGACAGGGTGGTATAACTATGGCTACACCTTC.

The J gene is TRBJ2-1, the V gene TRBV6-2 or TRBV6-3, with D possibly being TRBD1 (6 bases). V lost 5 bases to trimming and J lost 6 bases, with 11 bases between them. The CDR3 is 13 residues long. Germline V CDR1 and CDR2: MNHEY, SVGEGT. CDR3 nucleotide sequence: TGTGCCAGCAGTCCCGGGACACCCAATGAGCAGTTCTTC. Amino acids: CASSPGTPNEQFF.

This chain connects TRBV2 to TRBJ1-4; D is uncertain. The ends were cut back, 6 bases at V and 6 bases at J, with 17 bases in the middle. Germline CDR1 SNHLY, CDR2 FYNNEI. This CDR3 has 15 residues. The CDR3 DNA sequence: TGTGCCAGCAGCGCGGTTGCAACGGGAGATGAAAAACTGTTTTTT. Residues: CASSAVATGDEKLFF.

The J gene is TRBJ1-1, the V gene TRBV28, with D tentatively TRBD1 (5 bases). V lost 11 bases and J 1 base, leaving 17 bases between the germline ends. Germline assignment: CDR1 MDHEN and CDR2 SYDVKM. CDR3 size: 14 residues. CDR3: CASRKAGSNTEAFF. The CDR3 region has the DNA TGTGCCTCTAGGAAGGCAGGGTCGAACACTGAAGCTTTCTTT.

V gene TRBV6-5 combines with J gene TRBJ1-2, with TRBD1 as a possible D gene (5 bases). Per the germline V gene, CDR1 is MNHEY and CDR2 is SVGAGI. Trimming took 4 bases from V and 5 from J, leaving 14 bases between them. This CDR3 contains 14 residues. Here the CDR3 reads CASSFKGRVYGYTF. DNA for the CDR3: TGTGCCAGCAGTTTCAAAGGCAGGGTGTATGGCTACACCTTC.

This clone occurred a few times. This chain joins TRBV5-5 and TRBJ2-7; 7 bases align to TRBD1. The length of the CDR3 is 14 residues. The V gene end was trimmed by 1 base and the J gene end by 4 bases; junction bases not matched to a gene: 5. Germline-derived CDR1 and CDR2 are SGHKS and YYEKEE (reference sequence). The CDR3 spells CASSLTGAGYEQYV. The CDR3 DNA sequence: TGTGCCAGCAGCTTGACAGGGGCGGGTTACGAGCAGTACGTC.

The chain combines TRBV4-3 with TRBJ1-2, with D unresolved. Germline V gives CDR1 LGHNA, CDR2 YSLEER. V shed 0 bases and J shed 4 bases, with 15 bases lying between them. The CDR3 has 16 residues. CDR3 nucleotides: TGCGCCAGCAGCCAAGAGCCGGGTTCGCGGGGCTATGGCTACACCTTC. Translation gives CASSQEPGSRGYGYTF.

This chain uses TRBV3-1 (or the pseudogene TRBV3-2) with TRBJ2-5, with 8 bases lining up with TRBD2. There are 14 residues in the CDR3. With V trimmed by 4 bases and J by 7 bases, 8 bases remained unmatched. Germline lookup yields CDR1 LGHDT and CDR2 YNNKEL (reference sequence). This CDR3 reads CASSPSAGVGTQYF. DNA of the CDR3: TGTGCCAGCAGCCCCTCAGCGGGGGTGGGGACCCAGTACTTC.

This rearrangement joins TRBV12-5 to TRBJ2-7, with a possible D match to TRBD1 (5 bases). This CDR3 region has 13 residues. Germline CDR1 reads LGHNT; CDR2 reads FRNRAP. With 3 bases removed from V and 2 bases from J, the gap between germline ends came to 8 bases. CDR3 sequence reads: CASGFDSTYEQYF. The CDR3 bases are TGTGCTAGTGGTTTCGACAGCACCTACGAGCAGTACTTC.

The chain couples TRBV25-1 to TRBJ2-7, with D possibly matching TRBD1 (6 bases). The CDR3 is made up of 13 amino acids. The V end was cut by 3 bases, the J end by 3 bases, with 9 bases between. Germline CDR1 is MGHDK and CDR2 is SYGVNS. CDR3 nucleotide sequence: TGTGCCAGCAGTGAGGGACATAACTACGAGCAGTACTTC. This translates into CASSEGHNYEQYF.

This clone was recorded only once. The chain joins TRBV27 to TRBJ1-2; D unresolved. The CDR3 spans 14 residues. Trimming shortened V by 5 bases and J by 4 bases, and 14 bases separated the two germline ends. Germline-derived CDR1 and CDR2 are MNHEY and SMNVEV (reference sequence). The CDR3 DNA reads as TGTGCCAGCAGTGTAAGCCCTCGGAGCTATGGCTACACCTTC. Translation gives CASSVSPRSYGYTF.

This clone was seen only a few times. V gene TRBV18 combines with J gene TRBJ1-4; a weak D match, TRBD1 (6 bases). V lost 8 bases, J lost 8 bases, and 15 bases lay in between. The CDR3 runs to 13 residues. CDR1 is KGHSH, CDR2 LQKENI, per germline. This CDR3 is CASPTRGGEKLFF. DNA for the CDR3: TGTGCCAGCCCGACCAGAGGGGGAGAAAAACTGTTTTTT.

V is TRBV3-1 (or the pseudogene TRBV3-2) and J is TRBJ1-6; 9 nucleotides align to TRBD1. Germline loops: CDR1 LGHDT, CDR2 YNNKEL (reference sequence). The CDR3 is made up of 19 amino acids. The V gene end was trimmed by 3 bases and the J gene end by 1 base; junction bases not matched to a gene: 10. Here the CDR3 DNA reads TGTGCCAGCAGCCATGGCGGGACAGGGAGGTTGTCCTATAATTCACCCCTCCACTTT. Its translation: CASSHGGTGRLSYNSPLHF.

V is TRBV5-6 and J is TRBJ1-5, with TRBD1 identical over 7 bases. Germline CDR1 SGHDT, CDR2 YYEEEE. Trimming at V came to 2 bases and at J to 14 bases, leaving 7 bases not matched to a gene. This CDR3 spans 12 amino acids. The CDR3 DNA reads TGTGCCAGCAGCTTCGGAACAGGGGAGAAGCATTTT. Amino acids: CASSFGTGEKHF.

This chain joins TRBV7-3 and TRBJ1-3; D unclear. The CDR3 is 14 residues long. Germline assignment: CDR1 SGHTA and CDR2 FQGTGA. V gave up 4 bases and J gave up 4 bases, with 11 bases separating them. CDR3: CASSSGYEGNTIYF. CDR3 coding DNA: TGTGCCAGCAGCTCCGGGTATGAGGGAAACACCATATATTTT.

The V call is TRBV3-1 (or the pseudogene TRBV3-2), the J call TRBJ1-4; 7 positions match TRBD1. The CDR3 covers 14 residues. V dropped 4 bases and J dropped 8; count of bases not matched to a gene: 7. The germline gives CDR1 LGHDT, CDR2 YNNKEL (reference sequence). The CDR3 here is CASSPDREDEKLFF. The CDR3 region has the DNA TGTGCCAGCAGCCCCGACAGGGAAGACGAAAAACTGTTTTTT.

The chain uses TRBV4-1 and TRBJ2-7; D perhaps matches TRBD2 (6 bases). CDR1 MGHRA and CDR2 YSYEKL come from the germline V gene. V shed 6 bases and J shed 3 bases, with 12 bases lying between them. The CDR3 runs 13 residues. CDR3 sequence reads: CASSFGGVYEQYF. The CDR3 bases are TGCGCCAGCAGTTTTGGAGGGGTCTACGAGCAGTACTTC.

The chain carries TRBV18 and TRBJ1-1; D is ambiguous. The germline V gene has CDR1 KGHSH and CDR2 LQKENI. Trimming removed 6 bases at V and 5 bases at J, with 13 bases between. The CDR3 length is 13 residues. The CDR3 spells CASSREVWTEAFF. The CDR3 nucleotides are TGTGCCAGCTCCCGGGAGGTATGGACTGAAGCTTTCTTT.

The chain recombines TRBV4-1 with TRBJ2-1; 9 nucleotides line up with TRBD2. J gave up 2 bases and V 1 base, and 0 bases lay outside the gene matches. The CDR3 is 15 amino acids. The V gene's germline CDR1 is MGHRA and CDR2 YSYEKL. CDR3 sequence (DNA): TGCGCCAGCAGCCAAGGACTAGCGGCCTACAATGAGCAGTTCTTC. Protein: CASSQGLAAYNEQFF.

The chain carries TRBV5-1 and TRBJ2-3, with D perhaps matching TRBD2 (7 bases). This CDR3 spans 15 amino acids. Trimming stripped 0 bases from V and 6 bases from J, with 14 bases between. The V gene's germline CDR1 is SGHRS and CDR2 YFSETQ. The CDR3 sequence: CASSLAGGLTDTQYF. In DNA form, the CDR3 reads TGCGCCAGCAGCTTGGCCGGGGGGCTCACTGATACGCAGTATTTT.

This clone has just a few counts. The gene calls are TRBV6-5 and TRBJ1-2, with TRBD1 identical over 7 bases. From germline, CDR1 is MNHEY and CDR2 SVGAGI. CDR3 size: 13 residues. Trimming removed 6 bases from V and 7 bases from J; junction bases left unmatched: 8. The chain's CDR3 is CASRVQGSGGYTF. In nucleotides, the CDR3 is TGTGCCAGCAGGGTACAGGGGTCAGGTGGCTACACCTTC.